This is a list of T cell receptor beta chains from one sample in a study of blood T cell repertoires in COVID-19. Produced via immunoSEQ multiplex PCR; TCRdb's table is partial and in-frame only. The sample yields over 200,000 clones, 83% seen once. Sequencing used peripheral blood. These receptors came from a woman aged 30 to 39 with COVID-19, enrolled during active disease. CDR3s include the opening cysteine and the closing phenylalanine or tryptophan. D genes are given only for firm matches. The size entry is marked missing in some rows and otherwise reads once, few, many or a size class.

CDR3nt: TGTGCCAGCAGCCCCATGGGCAGGGATGGTGGCTACACCTTC
CDR3aa: CASSPMGRDGGYTF
d_gene: -
j_gene: TRBJ1-2
v_gene: TRBV7-3
abundance: -

CDR3nt: TGCGCCAGCAGCTTAATGTCTAGCGCTAGCACAGATACGCAGTATTTT
CDR3aa: CASSLMSSASTDTQYF
d_gene: -
j_gene: TRBJ2-3
v_gene: TRBV5-1
abundance: -

CDR3nt: TGCAGTGCTAGTCTTAAGCGGGGTGCAGATACGCAGTATTTT
CDR3aa: CSASLKRGADTQYF
d_gene: TRBD2
j_gene: TRBJ2-3
v_gene: TRBV20-1
abundance: -

CDR3nt: TGTGCCAGCAGCTTAGCAGGGGGCCAGGGAAGTGAAGCTTTCTTT
CDR3aa: CASSLAGGQGSEAFF
d_gene: TRBD1
j_gene: TRBJ1-1
v_gene: TRBV11-2
abundance: -

CDR3nt: TGTGCCAGCAGCGTGGGGGACAGGGGGCCGGGGAACATTCAGTACTTC
CDR3aa: CASSVGDRGPGNIQYF
d_gene: TRBD1
j_gene: TRBJ2-4
v_gene: TRBV5-4
abundance: -

CDR3nt: TGTGCCAGCAGCGTAGGAGCTAGCGGGAGGGTAGATACGCAGTATTTT
CDR3aa: CASSVGASGRVDTQYF
d_gene: TRBD2
j_gene: TRBJ2-3
v_gene: TRBV9
abundance: few

CDR3nt: TGTGCCAGCAGTTTCGGCGGGGAGACCCAGTACTTC
CDR3aa: CASSFGGETQYF
d_gene: -
j_gene: TRBJ2-5
v_gene: TRBV27
abundance: -

CDR3nt: TGTGCCAGCAGCTCCTACGCCCGTGGAGGCTCTGGGGCCAACGTCCTGACTTTC
CDR3aa: CASSSYARGGSGANVLTF
d_gene: -
j_gene: TRBJ2-6
v_gene: TRBV11-2
abundance: -

CDR3nt: TGCAGTGCTAGTGGGGCAGGGGGCGGCACAGATACGCAGTATTTT
CDR3aa: CSASGAGGGTDTQYF
d_gene: TRBD1
j_gene: TRBJ2-3
v_gene: TRBV20-1
abundance: once

CDR3nt: TGCGCCAGCAGCCAAGAGAGGGCGCGGGCAACTGAAGCTTTCTTT
CDR3aa: CASSQERARATEAFF
d_gene: -
j_gene: TRBJ1-1
v_gene: TRBV4-3
abundance: -

CDR3nt: TGCGCCAGTAGCGGGAGGGGCACAGATACGCAGTATTTT
CDR3aa: CASSGRGTDTQYF
d_gene: TRBD2
j_gene: TRBJ2-3
v_gene: TRBV5-1
abundance: -

CDR3nt: TGCAGTGCTAGTTACCCTAACAATGAGCAGTTCTTC
CDR3aa: CSASYPNNEQFF
d_gene: -
j_gene: TRBJ2-1
v_gene: TRBV20-1
abundance: -

CDR3nt: TGTGCCAGCAGTGAAGGAATAGCGGCAACTTCTAGCACAGATACGCAGTATTTT
CDR3aa: CASSEGIAATSSTDTQYF
d_gene: -
j_gene: TRBJ2-3
v_gene: TRBV6-1
abundance: -

CDR3nt: TGTGCCAGCAGCTCCACAGGGAGCACAGATACGCAGTATTTT
CDR3aa: CASSSTGSTDTQYF
d_gene: -
j_gene: TRBJ2-3
v_gene: TRBV13
abundance: -

CDR3nt: TGTGCCAGCAGCCTGGGACTAGCGGGAAATGAGCAGTTCTTC
CDR3aa: CASSLGLAGNEQFF
d_gene: TRBD2
j_gene: TRBJ2-1
v_gene: TRBV13
abundance: -

CDR3nt: TGTGCCAGCAGCTATCCTAGCTCCTATAATTCACCCCTCCACTTT
CDR3aa: CASSYPSSYNSPLHF
d_gene: -
j_gene: TRBJ1-6
v_gene: TRBV5-6
abundance: -

CDR3nt: TGTGCCAGCAGCCGACAGGGGGAAAGGGATCAGCCCCAGCATTTT
CDR3aa: CASSRQGERDQPQHF
d_gene: TRBD1
j_gene: TRBJ1-5
v_gene: TRBV6-2/TRBV6-3
abundance: -

CDR3nt: TGTGCCAGCAGGCCTAGCGGTCGCACAGATACGCAGTATTTT
CDR3aa: CASRPSGRTDTQYF
d_gene: TRBD2
j_gene: TRBJ2-3
v_gene: TRBV11-1
abundance: -

CDR3nt: TGTGCCAGCAGCTCTACAGGGAATTCACCTGGCTACACCTTC
CDR3aa: CASSSTGNSPGYTF
d_gene: -
j_gene: TRBJ1-2
v_gene: TRBV7-3
abundance: -

CDR3nt: TGCGCCAGCAGCCAAGATCGGGACACTAACTATGGCTACACCTTC
CDR3aa: CASSQDRDTNYGYTF
d_gene: -
j_gene: TRBJ1-2
v_gene: TRBV4-1
abundance: -

CDR3nt: TGTGCCAGCCATACCGATTTTGCGGGTTCACCCCTCCACTTT
CDR3aa: CASHTDFAGSPLHF
d_gene: -
j_gene: TRBJ1-6
v_gene: TRBV5-6
abundance: -

CDR3nt: TGTGCCAGCTCATCGACAGGGGATGGTGGAAACACCATATATTTT
CDR3aa: CASSSTGDGGNTIYF
d_gene: TRBD1
j_gene: TRBJ1-3
v_gene: TRBV18
abundance: once

CDR3nt: TGTGCCAGCAGCTTAAGCGGGGGCGTAGATACGCAGTATTTT
CDR3aa: CASSLSGGVDTQYF
d_gene: TRBD2
j_gene: TRBJ2-3
v_gene: TRBV5-6
abundance: -

CDR3nt: TGTGCCAGCAGCGCGAGCTACGAGCAGTACTTC
CDR3aa: CASSASYEQYF
d_gene: -
j_gene: TRBJ2-7
v_gene: TRBV5-6
abundance: -

CDR3nt: TGTGCCAGCAGCTTGGATGGAGTCGGGAAAGCTTTCTTT
CDR3aa: CASSLDGVGKAFF
d_gene: -
j_gene: TRBJ1-1
v_gene: TRBV5-4
abundance: -

CDR3nt: TGTGCCAGTAGTATGAGGGCCAGGACCGCCCAAGAGACCCAGTACTTC
CDR3aa: CASSMRARTAQETQYF
d_gene: -
j_gene: TRBJ2-5
v_gene: TRBV19
abundance: -

CDR3nt: TGTGCCAGCAGGCTAGCGGGTCGAGGCAGTGAGCAGTTCTTC
CDR3aa: CASRLAGRGSEQFF
d_gene: TRBD2
j_gene: TRBJ2-1
v_gene: TRBV6-5
abundance: -

CDR3nt: TGTGCCAGCAGCTTAGGGTTGGCGCGGGAGACCCAGTACTTC
CDR3aa: CASSLGLARETQYF
d_gene: -
j_gene: TRBJ2-5
v_gene: TRBV7-2
abundance: -

CDR3nt: TGTGCCAGCTCGCAGGACTCTAGGATCCGCGAGCAGTTCTTC
CDR3aa: CASSQDSRIREQFF
d_gene: -
j_gene: TRBJ2-1
v_gene: TRBV18
abundance: -

CDR3nt: TGTGCCAGCAGCCAAGCTAAGGGGGCAGATACGCAGTATTTT
CDR3aa: CASSQAKGADTQYF
d_gene: -
j_gene: TRBJ2-3
v_gene: TRBV4-2
abundance: -

CDR3nt: TGTGCCAGCAGTTATGGACAGGGGAGCACAGATACGCAGTATTTT
CDR3aa: CASSYGQGSTDTQYF
d_gene: TRBD1
j_gene: TRBJ2-3
v_gene: TRBV6-5
abundance: -

CDR3nt: TGTGCCAGCAGCCTTGGGGGACAGTTGAGCTATGGCTACACCTTC
CDR3aa: CASSLGGQLSYGYTF
d_gene: TRBD1
j_gene: TRBJ1-2
v_gene: TRBV5-4
abundance: once

CDR3nt: TGTGCCAGCAGATCCCTCGGTGTTCGGGGCTACACCTTC
CDR3aa: CASRSLGVRGYTF
d_gene: -
j_gene: TRBJ1-2
v_gene: TRBV6-5
abundance: few

CDR3nt: TGTGCCAGCAGCCTTTCGACAGCGAACACTGAAGCTTTCTTT
CDR3aa: CASSLSTANTEAFF
d_gene: -
j_gene: TRBJ1-1
v_gene: TRBV7-2
abundance: -

CDR3nt: TGTGCCAGTAGTGTAGAAGCGGGAGGCTCCTACGAGCAGTACTTC
CDR3aa: CASSVEAGGSYEQYF
d_gene: TRBD2
j_gene: TRBJ2-7
v_gene: TRBV19
abundance: -

CDR3nt: TGCGCCAGCAGCTTCTCCGGGACAGGTTACAATGAGCAGTTCTTC
CDR3aa: CASSFSGTGYNEQFF
d_gene: TRBD1
j_gene: TRBJ2-1
v_gene: TRBV5-1
abundance: once

CDR3nt: TGTGCCAGCAGCCCTAGACACCATGGGCTGGCAGATACGCAGTATTTT
CDR3aa: CASSPRHHGLADTQYF
d_gene: -
j_gene: TRBJ2-3
v_gene: TRBV6-2/TRBV6-3
abundance: -

CDR3nt: TGCGCCAGCAGCAAGGAACCCGCAGGCGGGGAGCTGTTTTTT
CDR3aa: CASSKEPAGGELFF
d_gene: -
j_gene: TRBJ2-2
v_gene: TRBV5-1
abundance: -

CDR3nt: TGCGCCAGCAGCCAAGATCGGGGGAGCGGAGCTTTCTTT
CDR3aa: CASSQDRGSGAFF
d_gene: -
j_gene: TRBJ1-1
v_gene: TRBV4-3
abundance: -

CDR3nt: TGTGCCAGTAAATTCCGACAGGGCGTCAATCAGCCCCAGCATTTT
CDR3aa: CASKFRQGVNQPQHF
d_gene: TRBD1
j_gene: TRBJ1-5
v_gene: TRBV27
abundance: -

CDR3nt: TGTGCCAGCGGAGATGTAGCGGGGGGTATTTATGAGCAGTTCTTC
CDR3aa: CASGDVAGGIYEQFF
d_gene: TRBD2
j_gene: TRBJ2-1
v_gene: TRBV6-5
abundance: -

CDR3nt: TGTGCCAGCAGCTTGGGTTCGAGGTTTTCCTACGAGCAGTACTTC
CDR3aa: CASSLGSRFSYEQYF
d_gene: -
j_gene: TRBJ2-7
v_gene: TRBV5-6
abundance: -

CDR3nt: TGTGCCAGCAGCCAACCCGGGACAGGGACCTATGGCTACACCTTC
CDR3aa: CASSQPGTGTYGYTF
d_gene: TRBD1
j_gene: TRBJ1-2
v_gene: TRBV14
abundance: -

CDR3nt: TGTGCCAGCAGCCGCGACAGCACAACTTCCGAGACCCAGTACTTC
CDR3aa: CASSRDSTTSETQYF
d_gene: -
j_gene: TRBJ2-5
v_gene: TRBV7-2
abundance: -

CDR3nt: TGTGCCAGTAGTAACAGGGGGCTTTCCTACGAGCAGTACTTC
CDR3aa: CASSNRGLSYEQYF
d_gene: TRBD1
j_gene: TRBJ2-7
v_gene: TRBV19
abundance: -

CDR3nt: TGTGCCAGTAGTATAACGGACAGCTCCTACAATGAGCAGTTCTTC
CDR3aa: CASSITDSSYNEQFF
d_gene: -
j_gene: TRBJ2-1
v_gene: TRBV19
abundance: -

CDR3nt: TGCGCCAGCAGCTTGGATGCGTTAAGCTCCTACGAGCAGTACTTC
CDR3aa: CASSLDALSSYEQYF
d_gene: -
j_gene: TRBJ2-7
v_gene: TRBV5-1
abundance: once

CDR3nt: TGTGCCAGCAGCCAAGGCCGCCCCCGGGGCTCCTACGAGCAGTACTTC
CDR3aa: CASSQGRPRGSYEQYF
d_gene: -
j_gene: TRBJ2-7
v_gene: TRBV3-1/TRBV3-2
abundance: -

CDR3nt: TGTGCCAGCAGCTTAGGCGGGGTACCCTATAGCAATCAGCCCCAGCATTTT
CDR3aa: CASSLGGVPYSNQPQHF
d_gene: -
j_gene: TRBJ1-5
v_gene: TRBV11-2
abundance: -

CDR3nt: TGTGCCAGCAGCTTAGTAGGGGTTCGGGGCACAGATACGCAGTATTTT
CDR3aa: CASSLVGVRGTDTQYF
d_gene: -
j_gene: TRBJ2-3
v_gene: TRBV7-8
abundance: -

CDR3nt: TGTGCCAGCAGCGAGGGACAGGGGGCGACCGGGGGCTACACCTTC
CDR3aa: CASSEGQGATGGYTF
d_gene: TRBD1
j_gene: TRBJ1-2
v_gene: TRBV5-5
abundance: -

CDR3nt: TGTGCCAGCAGCGTAGGGTCGGGAGTTCGAGATACGCAGTATTTT
CDR3aa: CASSVGSGVRDTQYF
d_gene: -
j_gene: TRBJ2-3
v_gene: TRBV9
abundance: -

CDR3nt: TGCGCCAGCGGCCCCCCTAGCGGGGGGTTAGATACGCAGTATTTT
CDR3aa: CASGPPSGGLDTQYF
d_gene: TRBD2
j_gene: TRBJ2-3
v_gene: TRBV5-1
abundance: -

CDR3nt: TGTGCCAGCAGCGGGGGGGGACAGGGGATGAAGTACGAGCAGTACTTC
CDR3aa: CASSGGGQGMKYEQYF
d_gene: TRBD1
j_gene: TRBJ2-7
v_gene: TRBV28
abundance: -

CDR3nt: TGTGCCAGCAGCCAAGATTGGGCGACAGGGGGGACTGAAGCTTTCTTT
CDR3aa: CASSQDWATGGTEAFF
d_gene: TRBD1
j_gene: TRBJ1-1
v_gene: TRBV14
abundance: -

CDR3nt: TGTGCCAGCAGCACTAAGATGGCCTACAGCACAGATACGCAGTATTTT
CDR3aa: CASSTKMAYSTDTQYF
d_gene: -
j_gene: TRBJ2-3
v_gene: TRBV13
abundance: -

CDR3nt: TGTGCCAGCTCACTAAAAACAGGGCCTGGAAACACCATATATTTT
CDR3aa: CASSLKTGPGNTIYF
d_gene: -
j_gene: TRBJ1-3
v_gene: TRBV18
abundance: -

CDR3nt: TGTGCCAGTAGTAAGGACAGGGTACGAGAGACCCAGTACTTC
CDR3aa: CASSKDRVRETQYF
d_gene: TRBD1
j_gene: TRBJ2-5
v_gene: TRBV19
abundance: few

CDR3nt: TGCGCCAGCAGTGAGTCTAGGGGGGAGCGGGAAAGGGACACCGGGGAGCTGTTTTTT
CDR3aa: CASSESRGERERDTGELFF
d_gene: -
j_gene: TRBJ2-2
v_gene: TRBV10-1
abundance: -

CDR3nt: TGCAGCGATAGAGCGCCTTCCTACAATGAGCAGTTCTTC
CDR3aa: CSDRAPSYNEQFF
d_gene: -
j_gene: TRBJ2-1
v_gene: TRBV29-1
abundance: -